This T cell receptor beta chain derives from a study of CD8 T cells in acute hepatitis C reinfection (dated by TCRdb to the early 2020s). Notes on the research overall: The study profiled the TCRbeta repertoire of CD8+ T cells specific for the HCV NS3-1073 epitope during acute infection and after viral clearance. Paired acute and follow-up samples were contributed by four spontaneous resolvers. The investigation overall reported the following: All groups showed preferential use of the TRBV04 and TRBV06 gene families, a pattern that overrepresentation in the naive pool did not explain. Because bulk sequencing was performed on the TCRbeta chain only, alphabeta pairing of public clonotypes could not be determined. Thirteen public clonotypes were identified irrespective of outcome, and one of the public clonotypes used V04-02/J02-02. Follow-up repertoires were not available for chronically infected subjects, because NS3-1073 specific cells were too rare to be sorted. Diversity in the NS3-1073 specific repertoires was high, and no significant differences in diversity emerged among acute resolver, follow-up resolver and acute chronic samples. It was rare for CDR3 sequences to be shared with other epitopes, and exact matching may have been limited by differing sequencing approaches.

Regarding this clone: Its antigen is not yet known. No base-level quality is on record; no much larger clone is a single base apart.

Genomic DNA was extracted from FACS-sorted cells, and TCRbeta chains were sequenced through the commercial immunoSEQ service. The authors processed their data as follows. Repertoire data were analyzed with ImmunoSEQ Analyzer software v3.0 and R v3.5.1. Only productive rearrangements were analyzed, as sequences containing stop codons or out-of-frame rearrangements were removed. Simpson diversity, Shannon entropy, CDR3 length and nucleotide addition metrics were supplied by the sequencing provider. Clonotypes were grouped by frequency into dominant, sub-dominant, low or lowest abundance categories, and clonotypes below 0.1% were left out of most analyses. Any CDR3 amino acid clonotype present in at least two subjects at a cumulative frequency of at least 0.5% was labeled public. TCRdb's version of the immuneACCESS table is confined to in-frame rearrangements and falls short of the full clone set. An unresolved V gene accounts for under half of the shortfall where checked; the remainder is of unknown origin. The V and J calls and clone size are taken from that table; D and trimming were inferred from the DNA. The sample yields tens of thousands of clones; about 87% were counted once. The ten largest account for more than 0.4% of the sample.

Sample time point, as interpreted from the label and publication: naive CD8 control sorted from an acute-time-point sample. Enrolled in the Montreal Hepatitis C Cohort (HEPCO) in Canada, the donors were people who inject drugs, and these donors were followed every 3 months. Acute primary HCV infection was defined as a positive HCV RNA or antibody test that came after a negative test within the prior 24 weeks. CD3, CD8 and CD45RO antibodies were used for surface staining, and dead cells were excluded with an aqua fixable dye. The cohort also included about 6 subjects who developed chronic infection, defined as HCV RNA positivity at 24 weeks. From thawed, previously cryostored peripheral blood mononuclear cells, CD8+ T cells were purified through negative selection performed by means of the MACS CD8+ T cell Isolation Kit. Sorting of the cells was done on a BD FACSAria II cell sorter. Relative to germline, V is missing 5 bases and J is missing 5 bases, with 17 bases of the junction outside any gene match. CDR1 and CDR2 (ENHRY, SYGVKD) derive from the germline V gene. Taken from cysteine to phenylalanine, the CDR3 has 19 residues. Of all the DNA, just the CDR3 is kept, 57 bases in frame from base 1.

The chain is encoded by TRBV10-3 joined to TRBJ2-3, with 12 central nucleotides matching TRBD2. The clonotype was recovered from a man aged 30 to 39 with chronic hepatitis C. Sequencing was done on a sample of naive CD8+ T cells from PBMCs. The cell subset or site label corresponds to: sorted total naive CD45RO-negative CD8+ T cells. The CDR3 here reads CAISQLAGGPSPGGDTQYF. The nucleotides are TGTGCCATCAGTCAGCTAGCGGGAGGGCCCTCCCCGGGGGGAGATACGCAGTATTTT.